Sequencing of this T cell receptor beta chain was carried out in a study of shared clonotypes between healthy human individuals. Study-level findings and limits: An anticipated effect of sequencing depth on clonotype sharing among donors was recognized.

The genomic DNA of each subset was split evenly across several immunoSEQ plates. Assay: immunoSEQ multiplex PCR; the TCRdb copy retains only in-frame clones and omits some. The sample includes over 2 million clones, 90% to 95% seen only once; the top ten take 0.1% to 0.15%. CDR3 length: 9 amino acids. About this clone itself: No antigen is known for it.

The chain employs TRBV21-1 and TRBJ1-2. TRBV21-1 is reported as a pseudogene. Sequenced sample: naive CD4+ T cells sorted from blood. As to subset: CD45RA+ positively selected. The clonotype originates from a man younger than 35 in good health. The CDR3: CANPRGYTF. The DNA for the CDR3 is TGTGCCAATCCTCGTGGCTACACCTTC.